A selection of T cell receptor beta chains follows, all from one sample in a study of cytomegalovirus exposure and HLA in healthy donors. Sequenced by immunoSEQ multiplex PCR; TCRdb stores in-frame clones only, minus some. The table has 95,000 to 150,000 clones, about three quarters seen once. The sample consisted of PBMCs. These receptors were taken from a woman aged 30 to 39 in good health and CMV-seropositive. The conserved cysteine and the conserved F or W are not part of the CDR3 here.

CDR3aa: AISQSLGARETQY
v_gene: TRBV10-3
j_gene: TRBJ2-5

CDR3aa: ASSARGDRGYGYT
v_gene: TRBV7-9
j_gene: TRBJ1-2

CDR3aa: ASSIGPLAGGGYEQF
v_gene: TRBV19
j_gene: TRBJ2-1

CDR3aa: ASSIEAGTGVFEQY
v_gene: TRBV19
j_gene: TRBJ2-7

CDR3aa: ASTPGQGLEAF
v_gene: TRBV6-1
j_gene: TRBJ1-1

CDR3aa: ASSPISSGETQY
v_gene: TRBV7-2
j_gene: TRBJ2-5

CDR3aa: ASSQALAGPTRGDTQY
v_gene: TRBV4-3
j_gene: TRBJ2-3

CDR3aa: ASTLQGNGYT
v_gene: TRBV6-6
j_gene: TRBJ1-2

CDR3aa: ASSQDPGRTDTQY
v_gene: TRBV4-3
j_gene: TRBJ2-3

CDR3aa: ASSDDSNTEAF
v_gene: TRBV2
j_gene: TRBJ1-1

CDR3aa: ASNRLAGGTGELF
v_gene: TRBV9
j_gene: TRBJ2-2

CDR3aa: AISESRRGAGDEQF
v_gene: TRBV10-3
j_gene: TRBJ2-1

CDR3aa: ASSLSRVNTGELF
v_gene: TRBV27
j_gene: TRBJ2-2

CDR3aa: SVGPTGRTEAF
v_gene: TRBV29-1
j_gene: TRBJ1-1

CDR3aa: ASSLEVSGDTQY
v_gene: TRBV5-1
j_gene: TRBJ2-3

CDR3aa: SVGRSTTGHY
v_gene: TRBV29-1
j_gene: TRBJ1-2

CDR3aa: ARPPGGLDEQY
v_gene: TRBV27
j_gene: TRBJ2-7

CDR3aa: ASRDRVSETQY
v_gene: TRBV27
j_gene: TRBJ2-5

CDR3aa: ASSGLLLEQY
v_gene: TRBV28
j_gene: TRBJ2-7

CDR3aa: ASSPRTGHNSPLH
v_gene: TRBV9
j_gene: TRBJ1-6

CDR3aa: ASSLGGGGGETQY
v_gene: TRBV11-3
j_gene: TRBJ2-5

CDR3aa: ASSVVPLTSGGYNEQF
v_gene: TRBV9
j_gene: TRBJ2-1

CDR3aa: ATSSPTRDRGLHGAEAF
v_gene: TRBV15
j_gene: TRBJ1-1

CDR3aa: ASSRRQGATNEKLF
v_gene: TRBV19
j_gene: TRBJ1-4

CDR3aa: ASSQTGTGDYEQY
v_gene: TRBV4-1
j_gene: TRBJ2-7

CDR3aa: ASSLQGPIAVQF
v_gene: TRBV14
j_gene: TRBJ2-1

CDR3aa: ATRGAGDGNEQF
v_gene: TRBV6-6
j_gene: TRBJ2-1

CDR3aa: ASSPPNRTQY
v_gene: TRBV5-5
j_gene: TRBJ2-3

CDR3aa: ATTGNELTQH
v_gene: TRBV28
j_gene: TRBJ1-5

CDR3aa: ASSPGPAGIETQY
v_gene: TRBV5-1
j_gene: TRBJ2-5

CDR3aa: ASSLALTGELF
v_gene: TRBV7-2
j_gene: TRBJ2-2

CDR3aa: ASSFGRDRGPYGYT
v_gene: TRBV5-1
j_gene: TRBJ1-2

CDR3aa: ASSEALQGGQPQH
v_gene: TRBV6-1
j_gene: TRBJ1-5

CDR3aa: ASSLQARGGRETQY
v_gene: TRBV7-2
j_gene: TRBJ2-5

CDR3aa: SVGQGGDTQY
v_gene: TRBV29-1
j_gene: TRBJ2-3

CDR3aa: ASSQGGQPLWGYT
v_gene: TRBV4-2
j_gene: TRBJ1-2

CDR3aa: ASSQDRLGQGKSNQPQH
v_gene: TRBV4-1
j_gene: TRBJ1-5

CDR3aa: ASSLDQGRSGYT
v_gene: TRBV7-9
j_gene: TRBJ1-2

CDR3aa: ASSHRMGYPEGPQETQY
v_gene: TRBV4-2
j_gene: TRBJ2-5

CDR3aa: ASSWDRGGDSNQPQH
v_gene: TRBV19
j_gene: TRBJ1-5

CDR3aa: ASSLGLAPDNEQF
v_gene: TRBV5-1
j_gene: TRBJ2-1

CDR3aa: ASSQTVGRYNSPLH
v_gene: TRBV13
j_gene: TRBJ1-6

CDR3aa: SSSKTGPEAF
v_gene: TRBV7-9
j_gene: TRBJ1-1

CDR3aa: ASSVSGSGGAIEQF
v_gene: TRBV9
j_gene: TRBJ2-1

CDR3aa: ASSPQPDRVRNTIY
v_gene: TRBV4-1
j_gene: TRBJ1-3

CDR3aa: ASSDLAGGQFSF
v_gene: TRBV19
j_gene: TRBJ2-1

CDR3aa: ASSPSSNRKSNEQF
v_gene: TRBV7-6
j_gene: TRBJ2-1

CDR3aa: ASSQDGRVFDEQF
v_gene: TRBV4-2
j_gene: TRBJ2-1

CDR3aa: ASSPQGAGEAF
v_gene: TRBV11-1
j_gene: TRBJ1-1

CDR3aa: ASSTGSSNQPQH
v_gene: TRBV28
j_gene: TRBJ1-5

CDR3aa: ASSMIDGAYEQY
v_gene: TRBV11-2
j_gene: TRBJ2-7

CDR3aa: AGEGSTDTQY
v_gene: TRBV6-1
j_gene: TRBJ2-3